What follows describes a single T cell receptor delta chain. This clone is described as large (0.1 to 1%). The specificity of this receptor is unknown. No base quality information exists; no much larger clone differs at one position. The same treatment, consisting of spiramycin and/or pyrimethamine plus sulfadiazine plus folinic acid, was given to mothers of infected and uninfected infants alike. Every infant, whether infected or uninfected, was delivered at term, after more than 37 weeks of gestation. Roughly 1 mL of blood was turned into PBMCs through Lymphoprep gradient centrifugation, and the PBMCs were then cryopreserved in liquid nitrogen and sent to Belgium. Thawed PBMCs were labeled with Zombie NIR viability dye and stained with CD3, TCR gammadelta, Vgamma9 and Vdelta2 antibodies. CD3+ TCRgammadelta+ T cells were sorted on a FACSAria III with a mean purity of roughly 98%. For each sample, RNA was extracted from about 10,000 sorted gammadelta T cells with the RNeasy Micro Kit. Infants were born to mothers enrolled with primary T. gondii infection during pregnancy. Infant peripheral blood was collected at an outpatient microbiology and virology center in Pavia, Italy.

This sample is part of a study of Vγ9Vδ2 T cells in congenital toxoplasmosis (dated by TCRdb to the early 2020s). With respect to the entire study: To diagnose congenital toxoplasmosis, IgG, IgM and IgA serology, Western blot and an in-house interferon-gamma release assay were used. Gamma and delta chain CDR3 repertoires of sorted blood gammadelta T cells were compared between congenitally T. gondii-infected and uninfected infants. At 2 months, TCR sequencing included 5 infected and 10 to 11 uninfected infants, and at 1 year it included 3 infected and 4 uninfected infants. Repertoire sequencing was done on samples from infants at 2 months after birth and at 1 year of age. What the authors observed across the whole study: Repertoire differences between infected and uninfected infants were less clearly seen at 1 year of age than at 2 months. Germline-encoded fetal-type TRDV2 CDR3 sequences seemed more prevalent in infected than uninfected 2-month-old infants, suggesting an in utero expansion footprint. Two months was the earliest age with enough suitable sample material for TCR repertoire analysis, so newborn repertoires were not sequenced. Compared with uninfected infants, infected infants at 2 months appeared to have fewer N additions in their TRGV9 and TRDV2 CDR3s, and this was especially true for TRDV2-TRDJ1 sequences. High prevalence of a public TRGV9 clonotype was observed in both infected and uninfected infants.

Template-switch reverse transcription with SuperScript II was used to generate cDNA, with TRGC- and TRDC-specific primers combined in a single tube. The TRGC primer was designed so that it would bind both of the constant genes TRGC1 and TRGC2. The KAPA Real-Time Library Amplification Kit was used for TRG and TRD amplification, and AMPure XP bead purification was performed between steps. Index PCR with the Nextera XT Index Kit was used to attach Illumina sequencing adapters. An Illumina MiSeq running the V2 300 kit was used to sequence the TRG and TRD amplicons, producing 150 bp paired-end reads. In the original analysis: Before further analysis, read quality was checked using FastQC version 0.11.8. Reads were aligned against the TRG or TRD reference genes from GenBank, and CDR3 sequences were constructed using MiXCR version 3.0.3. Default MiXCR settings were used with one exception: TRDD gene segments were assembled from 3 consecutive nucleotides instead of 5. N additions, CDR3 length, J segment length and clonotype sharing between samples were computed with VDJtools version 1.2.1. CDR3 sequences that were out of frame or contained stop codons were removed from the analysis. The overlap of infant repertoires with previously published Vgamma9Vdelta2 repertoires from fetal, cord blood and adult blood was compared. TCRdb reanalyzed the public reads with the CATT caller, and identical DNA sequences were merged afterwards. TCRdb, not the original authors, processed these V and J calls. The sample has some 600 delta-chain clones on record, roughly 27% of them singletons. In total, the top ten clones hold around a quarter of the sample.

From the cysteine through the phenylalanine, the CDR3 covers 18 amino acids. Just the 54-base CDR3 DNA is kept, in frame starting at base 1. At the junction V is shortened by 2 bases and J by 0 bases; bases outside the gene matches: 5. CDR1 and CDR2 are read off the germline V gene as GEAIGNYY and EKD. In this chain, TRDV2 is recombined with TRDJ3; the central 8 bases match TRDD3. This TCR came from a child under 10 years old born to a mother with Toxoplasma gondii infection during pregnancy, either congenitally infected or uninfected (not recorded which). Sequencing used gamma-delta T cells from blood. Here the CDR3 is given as CACDSTGGRSWDTRQMFF. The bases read TGTGCCTGTGACAGTACTGGGGGCCGCTCCTGGGACACCCGACAGATGTTTTTC.